This T cell receptor (beta chain) was recovered during a study of neurological immune-mediated disorders (dated by TCRdb to the late 2010s). The study in broad terms: Using UMI-based sequencing, the study compared peripheral blood TCR-beta repertoires from patients with HTLV-I-associated myelopathy (HAM/TSP), patients with multiple sclerosis, and healthy controls. The 90 to 110 TCR-beta libraries included longitudinal samples, technical triplicates and paired sorted CD4+ and CD8+ T-cell subsets alongside PBMC samples. The cohort included 68 subjects: about 15 with HAM/TSP, some 35 with multiple sclerosis, and roughly 20 healthy controls. The research as a whole found: TCR clonal expansion was highest in HAM/TSP patients and lowest in MS patients, with MS patients falling below even healthy controls. Across subjects, expanded clones never shared an identical CDR3 amino acid sequence, which suggests that the TCR-beta repertoires in every group were private.

The healthy controls were volunteers from blood banks in Maryland, USA. For unsorted PBMC libraries, 2 million PBMCs were used after storage in RNAlater at -80 degrees C until RNA extraction. PBMCs were separated from peripheral blood using Ficoll-Hypaque density gradient centrifugation and then cryopreserved in liquid nitrogen. This clonotype was seen ten or more times. Its antigen specificity is not known. It has no much larger one-base neighbor in the sample; base qualities were not kept. Trimming takes 7 bases from V and 4 bases from J, and the germline ends sit 17 bases apart. The CDR3 numbers 14 residues from cysteine through phenylalanine. The only DNA kept is the CDR3, 42 bases in frame from the first base. The CDR1 and CDR2 encoded by the germline V gene are SGDLS and YYNGEE. cDNA was synthesized by template-switch 5'RACE using a primer with a 10-nucleotide random unique molecular identifier that tagged each TCR transcript. Over 170 million TCR-beta sequences, covering 15-18 subjects, were produced in each sequencing run. The RNeasy kit was used to extract total RNA. Using the KAPA Real-time Library Amplification kit, TCR-beta VDJ regions were amplified with primers for the TCR constant region and the 5'RACE anchor. A first PCR added sample indexes and Illumina adaptors, after which a second PCR increased the library yield. The roughly 650 bp TCR product was size-selected on a 2% E-gel SizeSelection system after Ampure bead purification. Before pooling, libraries had their quality checked on a Bioanalyzer, their concentration measured with Qubit, and their quantity determined with the Kapa Library Quantification kit. Libraries were sequenced paired-end 2 x 150 bp on an Illumina HiSeq 2500. To increase sequence diversity, about 23-30% phiX was spiked into each library pool. As for the authors' bioinformatics: Quality-filtered reads were processed with the UMI-based MiGEC pipeline, and over 90% of raw TCR sequences were removed by the MiGEC pipeline during error correction. IMGT germline references were used for alignment of VDJ genes, and clonotypes were defined by a unique CDR3 amino acid sequence together with V-J genes. Clonal expansion, Shannon diversity, and CDR3 relatedness (CalcPairwiseDistances, ClusterSamples) were evaluated with VDJtools, and phylogenetic trees were built with CLCbio workbench. Expanded clones were defined as having at least 8 unique UMIs, based on coefficient-of-variation modelling across technical triplicates. TCRdb took the public reads, trimmed them with fastp at Q25, ran MiXCR for clone calling and kept in-frame beta chains. Entries are consolidated by CDR3 protein sequence, retaining the most common genes and DNA. The V and J calls come from TCRdb's annotation, not from the publication. For this sample there are 45,000 or so distinct CDR3 sequences; roughly 13% appear just once. The top ten hold about 1.3% of the sample.

The clonotype was recovered from a female donor in good health. Sequences were obtained from PBMCs. The chain is assembled from TRBV9 and TRBJ1-2, with the D gene not clear enough to name. The sequenced DNA: TGTGCCAGCGCCTCCCGCGGGTTGGGCTATGGCTACACCTTC. This yields the protein CASASRGLGYGYTF.